The next 29 T cell receptor beta chains were all read from a single sample in a study of blood T cell repertoires in COVID-19 (TCRdb year 2020). Library preparation used the immunoSEQ multiplex PCR assay. TCRdb stores this immuneACCESS table with in-frame sequences only. Part of the clones is absent; in the studies checked, under half of the shortfall reflects unresolved V genes, and no reason is known for the rest. Within this sample are roughly 210,000 clones, with under 90% of them counted one time only. Of the sample, roughly a tenth falls within the top ten clones. Sample: peripheral blood. The source is a woman aged 80 or older with COVID-19, enrolled during active disease.

This clone was counted between two and nine times. The CDR3 bases are TGTGCCAGCAGCTCGACTAGCGGGGGGACCAGGAATGAGCAGTTCTTC. Its protein is CASSSTSGGTRNEQFF. The chain carries TRBV5-5 and TRBJ2-1; TRBD2 aligns across 13 bases. Germline trimming cut 3 bases from V and 7 bases from J; bases unmatched to any gene: 7. Germline V lookup: CDR1 SGHKS, CDR2 YYEKEE (reference sequence). This CDR3 has 16 amino acids.

The rearrangement uses TRBV10-3 and TRBJ2-2, with 9 bases matching TRBD2. Germline lookup yields CDR1 ENHRY and CDR2 SYGVKD. The junction had 8 bases not matched to a gene; V was cut back by 10 bases and J by 2 bases. CDR3 length equals 15 residues. The CDR3 DNA reads TGTGCCACCAATAGCGGGGGAGCTAACACCGGGGAGCTGTTTTTT. Protein sequence: CATNSGGANTGELFF.

The DNA for the CDR3 is TGTGCCACCGGAACCCCCGCGGGGGCAAGATGGGAGCAGTACTTC. Translating gives CATGTPAGARWEQYF. The chain is built from TRBV6-5 and TRBJ2-7; a possible D gene is TRBD2 (7 bases). This CDR3 comprises 15 residues. Germline CDR1 and CDR2: MNHEY and SVGAGI. V lost 10 bases and J lost 7, with 26 bases in between.

The V and J genes are TRBV5-5 and TRBJ1-5; perhaps TRBD1 as D (6 bases). Germline CDR1 and CDR2: SGHKS and YYEKEE (reference sequence). The CDR3 length is 15 residues. Trimming removed 7 bases at V and 1 base at J, with 15 bases between. This chain's CDR3 is CASGTFPGSNQPQHF. For the CDR3, the DNA is TGTGCCAGCGGGACATTCCCAGGGAGCAATCAGCCCCAGCATTTT.

The chain employs TRBV5-4 and TRBJ2-7; tentatively, D is TRBD2 (5 bases). V dropped 5 bases and J dropped 3 bases, with 15 bases sitting between them. Germline CDR1 is SGHNT and CDR2 is YYREEE (reference sequence). CDR3 length: 14 amino acids. CDR3 DNA sequence: TGTGCCAGCAGTCCCGAGGGTTCATTCTACGAGCAGTACTTC. As protein: CASSPEGSFYEQYF.

This clone was seen a few times. The chain carries TRBV30 and TRBJ1-3; possibly TRBD1 for D (6 bases). Germline CDR1 is GTSNPN and CDR2 is SVGIG (reference sequence). The CDR3 runs 15 residues. The V end lost 2 bases, the J end lost 0 bases, and 11 bases lay between the germline ends. CDR3 nucleotides: TGTGCCTGGAGTTCAACAGGGAGCTCTGGAAACACCATATATTTT. The encoded protein is CAWSSTGSSGNTIYF. Based on the CDR3 plus reference TRBV30 and TRBJ1-3, the full variable domain is SQTIHQWPATLVQPVGSPLSLECTVEGTSNPNLYWYRQAAGRGLQLLFYSVGIGQISSEVPQNLSASRPQDRQFILSSKKLLLSDSGFYLCAWSSTGSSGNTIYFGEGSWLTVV.

The chain employs TRBV2 and TRBJ1-2; a weak D match, TRBD1 (6 bases). Trimming removed 6 bases at V and 3 bases at J, with 14 bases between. Germline-derived CDR1 and CDR2 are SNHLY and FYNNEI. The CDR3 is 14 amino acids. In DNA, the CDR3 is TGTGCCAGCAGGGGGGGCGGGGGAGACTATGGCTACACCTTC. This translates into CASRGGGGDYGYTF.

The chain carries TRBV12-5 and TRBJ2-5; possibly TRBD2 for D (5 bases). The CDR3 is 15 residues long. Trimming cost V 7 bases and J 5 bases, with 20 bases left between them. CDR1 is LGHNT, CDR2 FRNRAP, per germline. The CDR3 reads CASATRSGVEETQYF. The DNA for the CDR3 is TGTGCTAGTGCCACCAGATCCGGGGTTGAGGAGACCCAGTACTTC.

The chain combines TRBV12-3 or TRBV12-4 with TRBJ1-2; possible D gene TRBD1, 6 bases. The CDR3 runs to 13 residues. The V end was cut by 6 bases, the J end by 4 bases, with 12 bases between. The CDR3 loop reads CASSQDRFYGYTF. For the CDR3, the DNA is TGTGCCAGCAGCCAGGACAGATTCTATGGCTACACCTTC.

The V and J genes are TRBV5-4 and TRBJ1-1; D is unresolved. Germline-derived CDR1 and CDR2 are SGHNT and YYREEE (reference sequence). The CDR3 contains 13 residues. Trimming shortened V by 3 bases and J by 5 bases, and 11 bases separated the two germline ends. The CDR3 sequence is CASSSSQFTEAFF. CDR3 DNA: TGTGCCAGCAGCTCCTCCCAGTTTACTGAAGCTTTCTTT.

In DNA form, the CDR3 reads TGTGCCAGCAGCTGGGGGCGAGGCACGGCTGAAGCTTTCTTT. Its translation: CASSWGRGTAEAFF. The chain joins TRBV6-6 to TRBJ1-1; possibly TRBD1 for D (6 bases). The CDR3 has 14 residues. V lost 6 bases, J lost 6 bases, and 17 bases lay in between. Per germline, CDR1 MNHNY and CDR2 SVGAGI (reference sequence).

This sequence joins TRBV16 and TRBJ2-1, with 8 bases identical to TRBD1. The CDR3 covers 15 residues. CDR1 and CDR2 (germline): KGHSY, FQNENV. Trimming took 1 base from V and 6 from J; bases not matched to a gene: 5. This CDR3 is CASSQLATGGNEQFF. The CDR3 nucleotides read TGTGCCAGCAGCCAATTGGCTACAGGGGGCAATGAGCAGTTCTTC.

The rearrangement uses TRBV4-2 and TRBJ2-3; D is possibly TRBD2 (5 bases). V was pared by 5 bases and J by 0 bases, with 15 bases between. The germline gives CDR1 LGHNA, CDR2 YNFKEQ. This CDR3 contains 16 residues. This chain's CDR3 is CASSSRTHLSTDTQYF. The CDR3 DNA sequence: TGTGCCAGCAGCTCCCGGACTCATCTTAGCACAGATACGCAGTATTTT.

This chain links TRBV27 with TRBJ2-7, with TRBD2 identical over 14 bases. CDR3 length: 18 amino acids. J lost 4 bases, V lost 3 bases, and 11 bases had no gene match. Germline V lookup: CDR1 MNHEY, CDR2 SMNVEV (reference sequence). In nucleotides, the CDR3 is TGTGCCAGCAGTTTGGCGGCAGGGGGACTAGCGGGGGCATACGAGCAGTACTTC. This codes for CASSLAAGGLAGAYEQYF.

This clone appeared a single time. V usage is TRBV19 and J usage is TRBJ2-7; D not certain. CDR1 and CDR2 (germline): LNHDA, SQIVND (reference sequence). V was shortened by 5 bases and J by 1 base, with 15 bases between the two germline ends. This CDR3 has 15 amino acids. This CDR3 reads CASSGPGRASYEQYF. For the CDR3, the DNA is TGTGCCAGTAGTGGCCCAGGCAGAGCTTCCTACGAGCAGTACTTC.

The genes are TRBV28 and TRBJ2-7; 7 nucleotides align to TRBD1. V dropped 7 bases and J dropped 2; count of bases not matched to a gene: 5. CDR1 and CDR2 from the germline V gene are MDHEN and SYDVKM. The CDR3 totals 13 residues. The CDR3 reads CASKSGGPYEQYF. The CDR3 DNA sequence: TGTGCCAGCAAATCAGGGGGACCCTACGAGCAGTACTTC.

The rearrangement joins TRBV24-1 to TRBJ1-1; the D gene is possibly TRBD1 (5 bases). The CDR3 has 10 amino acids. V was pared by 9 bases and J by 9 bases, with 10 bases between. The V gene's germline CDR1 is KGHDR and CDR2 SFDVKD. DNA of the CDR3: TGTGCCACCTACGGGACTAAAGCTTTCTTT. Protein sequence: CATYGTKAFF.

CDR3 nucleotides: TGCGCCAGCAGCGCAGGACAGGGGGTTGAGACCCAGTACTTC. Residues: CASSAGQGVETQYF. The rearrangement uses TRBV5-1 and TRBJ2-5; 10 bases match TRBD1. The CDR3 spans 14 residues. V was pared by 4 bases and J by 5 bases, with 5 bases of the junction left unmatched. Germline V lookup: CDR1 SGHRS, CDR2 YFSETQ.

This clone was seen more than once but under ten times. The chain joins TRBV7-2 to TRBJ2-7, with 9 bases aligning to TRBD2. The CDR3 has 15 residues. The trim removed 5 bases at V and 6 bases at J, leaving 11 bases unmatched. Germline V gene sequence: CDR1 SGHTA, CDR2 FQGNSA. The CDR3 DNA follows: TGTGCCAGCAGCCTACAACTGGGACTAGCCGGCGAGCAGTACTTC. This translates into CASSLQLGLAGEQYF.

The rearrangement links TRBV18 to TRBJ1-2, with unresolved D. V lost 2 bases to trimming and J lost 0 bases, with 7 bases between them. The CDR3 has 14 amino acids. Germline loops: CDR1 KGHSH, CDR2 LQKENI. CDR3 region: CASSPSGTNYGYTF. DNA for the CDR3: TGTGCCAGCTCACCATCCGGGACTAACTATGGCTACACCTTC.

The chain's CDR3 is CASSSYSTDTQYF. The CDR3, as DNA: TGTGCCAGCAGCTCCTACAGCACAGATACGCAGTATTTT. The chain couples TRBV7-2 to TRBJ2-3; no firm D call. V was cut by 4 bases and J by 0 bases, with 5 bases left in between. The V gene's germline CDR1 is SGHTA and CDR2 FQGNSA. This CDR3 is 13 amino acids long.

This chain connects TRBV6-5 to TRBJ1-2; D might be TRBD1 (5 bases). V dropped 6 bases and J dropped 4 bases, with 15 bases sitting between them. Germline V gene data show CDR1 as MNHEY and CDR2 as SVGAGI. The CDR3 is 14 residues long. The CDR3 DNA reads TGTGCCAGCAGCCGACCAGGGCAGTTCTATGGCTACACCTTC. Residues: CASSRPGQFYGYTF.

CDR3 protein: CASSSPGQGYYGYTF. The CDR3, as DNA: TGTGCCAGCAGCTCGCCGGGACAGGGATACTATGGCTACACCTTC. The rearrangement links TRBV5-4 to TRBJ1-2, with 9 bases lining up with TRBD1. V shed 3 bases, J shed 3 bases, and the junction held 6 bases outside the gene matches. The CDR3 consists of 15 residues. In germline, CDR1 is SGHNT, CDR2 YYREEE (reference sequence).

The table lists this clone with a few counts. The chain links TRBV3-1 (or the pseudogene TRBV3-2) to TRBJ2-7, with a weak D call TRBD2 (6 bases). CDR3 length equals 13 residues. The V end lost 4 bases, the J end lost 6 bases, and 13 bases lay between the germline ends. The germline V gene has CDR1 LGHDT and CDR2 YNNKEL (reference sequence). The CDR3 DNA reads TGTGCCAGCAGCCGGGCGTTGGGGGGCGAGCAGTACGTC. Translated: CASSRALGGEQYV.

In this sample, this clone turned up a few times. The rearrangement links TRBV6-1 to TRBJ1-1, with unresolved D. CDR1 is MNHNS, CDR2 SASEGT, per germline. CDR3 length equals 13 residues. Trimming removed 3 bases from V and 11 bases from J, with 16 bases in between. CDR3 in DNA: TGTGCCAGCAGTGATTACGGAGAAAAGGAGGCTTTCTTT. Its protein product is CASSDYGEKEAFF.

This clone came up once. The chain recombines TRBV2 with TRBJ2-1, with 7 bases lining up with TRBD2. CDR1 is SNHLY, CDR2 FYNNEI, per germline. This CDR3 is built from 15 residues. After removal of 2 bases from V and 4 bases from J, the junction contained 5 bases not matched to a gene. CDR3 sequence reads: CASSERLAEYNEQFF. The CDR3 DNA sequence: TGTGCCAGCAGTGAAAGACTAGCAGAATACAATGAGCAGTTCTTC. Full variable domain (missing parts from reference TRBV2 and TRBJ2-1): EPEVTQTPSHQVTQMGQEVILRCVPISNHLYFYWYRQILGQKVEFLVSFYNNEISEKSEIFDDQFSVERPDGSNFTLKIRSTKLEDSAMYFCASSERLAEYNEQFFGPGTRLTVL.

The chain joins TRBV15 to TRBJ2-7, with 8 bases identical to TRBD2. Germline values: CDR1 LNHNV, CDR2 YYDKDF (reference sequence). Losses at the gene ends were 2 bases for V and 5 bases for J; bases not matched to a gene: 11. The CDR3 is 16 amino acids. This chain's CDR3 is CATSRSGGRVSNEQYF. The CDR3 DNA reads as TGTGCCACCAGCAGATCGGGGGGGCGAGTTTCCAACGAGCAGTACTTC. The whole variable domain, filled in from reference TRBV15 and TRBJ2-7, reads DAMVIQNPRYQVTQFGKPVTLSCSQTLNHNVMYWYQQKSSQAPKLLFHYYDKDFNNEADTPDNFQSRRPNTSFCFLDIRSPGLGDTAMYLCATSRSGGRVSNEQYFGPGTRLTVT.

The chain employs TRBV27 and TRBJ1-4, with 8 nucleotides matching TRBD1. The V and J ends lost 5 bases and 14 bases, in that order; junction bases with no gene match: 10. This CDR3 has 13 residues. The germline gives CDR1 MNHEY, CDR2 SMNVEV (reference sequence). The CDR3 protein is CASSTNRDRTLFF. CDR3 bases: TGTGCCAGCAGTACAAACCGGGACAGGACCCTGTTTTTT.

This rearrangement joins TRBV10-3 to TRBJ1-5; D ambiguous. V lost 2 bases and J lost 3, with 8 bases in between. CDR1 ENHRY and CDR2 SYGVKD come from the germline V gene. The CDR3 extends over 14 amino acids. This CDR3 reads CAISELQLNQPQHF. The CDR3 DNA reads as TGTGCCATCAGTGAGCTACAGCTCAATCAGCCCCAGCATTTT.